This T cell receptor beta chain was found in a study of response to subunit inactivated influenza vaccine. Looked up from germline, CDR1 is DFQATT and CDR2 is SNEGSKA (reference sequence). V lost 5 bases and J 5 bases, leaving 15 bases between the germline ends. The CDR3 covers 13 residues. Via MiXCR, TCRdb re-called the RT-PCR reads, giving one row per CDR3 protein. There are roughly 550,000 distinct CDR3 sequences in the sample; roughly a quarter occur only once, and 2.8% lies in the top ten. This same sample was also taken into another study, of T cells expressing NK-cell markers. In that study: Scientists made TCR beta cDNA using 5'RACE template switching with UMIs. Sorting in several experiments was restricted by an anti-gamma-delta TCR antibody to alpha-beta TCR T cells.

This TCR was sampled from a man aged 45-65 years who received an inactivated influenza vaccine. Sequenced material: CD4+ T cells sorted from PBMCs, taken roughly 13 days after vaccination. This chain joins TRBV20-1 and TRBJ2-5; TRBD2 is a possible D gene (6 bases). In DNA form, the CDR3 reads TGCAGTGCTGGGGAGGCAGGGCGGGAGACCCAGTACTTC. It encodes CSAGEAGRETQYF.